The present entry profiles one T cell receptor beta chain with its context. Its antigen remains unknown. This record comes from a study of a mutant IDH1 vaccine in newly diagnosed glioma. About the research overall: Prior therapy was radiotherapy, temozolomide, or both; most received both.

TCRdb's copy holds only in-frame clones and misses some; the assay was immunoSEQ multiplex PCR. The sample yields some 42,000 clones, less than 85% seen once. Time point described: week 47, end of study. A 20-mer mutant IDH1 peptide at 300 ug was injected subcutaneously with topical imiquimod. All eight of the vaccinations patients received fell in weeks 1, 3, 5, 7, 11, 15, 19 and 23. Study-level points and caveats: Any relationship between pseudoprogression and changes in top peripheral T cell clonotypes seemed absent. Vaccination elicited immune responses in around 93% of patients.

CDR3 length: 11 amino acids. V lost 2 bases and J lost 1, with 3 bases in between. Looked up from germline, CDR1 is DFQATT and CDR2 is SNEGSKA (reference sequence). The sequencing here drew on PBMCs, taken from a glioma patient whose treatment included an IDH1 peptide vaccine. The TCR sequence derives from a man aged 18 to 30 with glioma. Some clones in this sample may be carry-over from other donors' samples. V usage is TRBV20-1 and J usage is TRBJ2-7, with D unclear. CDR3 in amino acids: CSARRSYEQYF. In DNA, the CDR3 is TGCAGTGCTAGAAGATCCTACGAGCAGTACTTC.